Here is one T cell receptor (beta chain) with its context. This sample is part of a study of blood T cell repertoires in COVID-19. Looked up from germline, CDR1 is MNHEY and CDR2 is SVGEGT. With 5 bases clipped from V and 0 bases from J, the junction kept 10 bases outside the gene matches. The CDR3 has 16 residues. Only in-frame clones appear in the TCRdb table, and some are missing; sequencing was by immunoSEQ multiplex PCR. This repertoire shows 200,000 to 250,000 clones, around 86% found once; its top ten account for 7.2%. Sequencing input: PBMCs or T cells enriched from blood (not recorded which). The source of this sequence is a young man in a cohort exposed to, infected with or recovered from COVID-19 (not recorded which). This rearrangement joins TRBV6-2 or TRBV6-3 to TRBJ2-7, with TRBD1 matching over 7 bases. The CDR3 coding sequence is TGTGCCAGCAGTCTTTCCGACAGGGCGGGCTCCTACGAGCAGTACTTC. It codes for CASSLSDRAGSYEQYF.